A single T cell receptor (beta chain) is shown here with its context. The CDR3 is 19 amino acids. Trimming cost V 6 bases and J 2 bases; bases outside gene matches: 16. From germline, CDR1 is LNHDA and CDR2 SQIVND (reference sequence). The sort gate was single viable CD3+CD4+CD8-CD45RO+ cells for memory CD4+ T cells. After thawing, CD4+ T cells were positively selected. This sample stems from a study of memory CD4+ T cells and cytomegalovirus serostatus. Sequencing was performed with immunoSEQ multiplex PCR; in TCRdb, only in-frame clones are kept and a portion is missing. The sample consists of approximately 53,000 clones, about 73% of them appearing once.

The sequence was obtained from an adult in good health and CMV-seronegative. The chain employs TRBV19 and TRBJ2-7, with 13 bases lining up with TRBD2. Source material: memory CD4+ T cells from blood. The CDR3 nucleotides read TGTGCCAGTAGCCATAGGACAGGGGCCGGACTAGCGGGAGCCTACGAGCAGTACTTC. Translating gives CASSHRTGAGLAGAYEQYF.